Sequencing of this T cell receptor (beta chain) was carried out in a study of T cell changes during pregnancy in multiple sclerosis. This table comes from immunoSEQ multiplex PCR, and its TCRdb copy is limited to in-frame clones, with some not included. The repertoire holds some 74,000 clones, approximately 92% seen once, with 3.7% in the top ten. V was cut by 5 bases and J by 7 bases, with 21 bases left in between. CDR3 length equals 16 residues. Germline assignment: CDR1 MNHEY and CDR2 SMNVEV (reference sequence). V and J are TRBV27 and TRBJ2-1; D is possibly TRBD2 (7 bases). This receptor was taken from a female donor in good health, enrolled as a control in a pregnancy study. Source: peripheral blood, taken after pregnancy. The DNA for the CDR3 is TGTGCCAGCAGTCCCCTAGGGGGAGGGCCGGAAAATGAGCAGTTCTTC. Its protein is CASSPLGGGPENEQFF.